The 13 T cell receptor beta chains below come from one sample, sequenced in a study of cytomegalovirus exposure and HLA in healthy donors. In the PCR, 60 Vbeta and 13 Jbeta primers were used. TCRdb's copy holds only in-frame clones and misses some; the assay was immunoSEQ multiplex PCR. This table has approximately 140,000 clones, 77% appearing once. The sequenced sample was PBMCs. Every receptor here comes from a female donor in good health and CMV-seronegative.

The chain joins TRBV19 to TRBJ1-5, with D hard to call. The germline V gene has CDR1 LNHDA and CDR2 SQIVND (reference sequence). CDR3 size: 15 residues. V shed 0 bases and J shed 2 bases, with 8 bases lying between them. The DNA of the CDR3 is TGTGCCAGTAGTATAGATGCAGGTGGCAATCAGCCCCAGCATTTT. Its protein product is CASSIDAGGNQPQHF.

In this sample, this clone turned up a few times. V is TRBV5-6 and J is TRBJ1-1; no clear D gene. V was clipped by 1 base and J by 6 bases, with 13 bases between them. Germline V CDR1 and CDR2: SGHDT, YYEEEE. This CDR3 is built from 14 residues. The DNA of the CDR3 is TGTGCCAGCAGCTTGTGGGAGGGCGCCCCTGAAGCTTTCTTT. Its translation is CASSLWEGAPEAFF. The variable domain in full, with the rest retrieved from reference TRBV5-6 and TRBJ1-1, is DAGVTQSPTHLIKTRGQQVTLRCSPKSGHDTVSWYQQALGQGPQFIFQYYEEEERQRGNFPDRFSGHQFPNYSSELNVNALLLGDSALYLCASSLWEGAPEAFFGQGTRLTVV.

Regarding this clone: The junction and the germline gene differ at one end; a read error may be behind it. In nucleotides, the CDR3 is TGCGGCACCCGGGACAGGGGGGCGGGCACCTTC. It is translated as CGTRDRGAGTF. The chain couples TRBV2 to TRBJ1-2; 11 bases agree with TRBD1. This CDR3 contains 11 residues. Germline V lookup: CDR1 SNHLY, CDR2 FYNNEI.

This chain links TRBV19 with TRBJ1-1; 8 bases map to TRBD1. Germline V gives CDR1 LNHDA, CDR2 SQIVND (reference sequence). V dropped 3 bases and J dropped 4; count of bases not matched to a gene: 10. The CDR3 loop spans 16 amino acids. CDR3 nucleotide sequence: TGTGCCAGTAGTATTCGATACGGACAGGGTAGCACTGAAGCTTTCTTT. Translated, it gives CASSIRYGQGSTEAFF.

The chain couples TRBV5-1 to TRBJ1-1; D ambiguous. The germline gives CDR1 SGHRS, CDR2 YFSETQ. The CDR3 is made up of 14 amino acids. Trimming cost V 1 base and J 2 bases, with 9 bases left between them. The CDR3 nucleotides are TGCGCCAGCAGCTTGCTCGAGTCCAACACTGAAGCTTTCTTT. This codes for CASSLLESNTEAFF.

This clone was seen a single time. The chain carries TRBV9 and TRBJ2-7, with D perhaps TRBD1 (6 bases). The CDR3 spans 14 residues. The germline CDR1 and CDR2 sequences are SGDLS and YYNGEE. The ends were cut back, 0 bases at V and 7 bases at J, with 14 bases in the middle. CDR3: CASSVVPEGGEQYF. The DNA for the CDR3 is TGTGCCAGCAGCGTAGTCCCCGAAGGGGGAGAGCAGTACTTC.

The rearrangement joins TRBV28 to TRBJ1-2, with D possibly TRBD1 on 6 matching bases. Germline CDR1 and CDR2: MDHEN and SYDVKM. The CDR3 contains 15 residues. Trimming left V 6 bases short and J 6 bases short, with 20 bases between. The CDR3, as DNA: TGTGCCAGCAGGCTCTACTTTCAGGGGTCCCATGGCTACACCTTC. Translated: CASRLYFQGSHGYTF.

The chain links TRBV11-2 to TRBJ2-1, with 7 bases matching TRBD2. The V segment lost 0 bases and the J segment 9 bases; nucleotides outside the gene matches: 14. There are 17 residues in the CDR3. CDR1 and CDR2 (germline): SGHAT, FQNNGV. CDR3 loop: CASSLEQAGYGKGEQFF. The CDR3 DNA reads TGTGCCAGCAGCTTAGAACAAGCGGGGTACGGGAAGGGTGAGCAGTTCTTC.

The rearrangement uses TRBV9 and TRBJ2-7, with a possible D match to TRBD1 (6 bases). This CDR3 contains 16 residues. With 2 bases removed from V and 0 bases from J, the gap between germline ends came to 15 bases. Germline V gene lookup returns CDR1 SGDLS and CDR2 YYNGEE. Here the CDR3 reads CASSVDDRSASYEQYF. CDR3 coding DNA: TGTGCCAGCAGCGTTGACGACAGGAGTGCCTCCTACGAGCAGTACTTC. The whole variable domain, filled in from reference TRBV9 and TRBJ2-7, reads DSGVTQTPKHLITATGQRVTLRCSPRSGDLSVYWYQQSLDQGLQFLIQYYNGEERAKGNILERFSAQQFPDLHSELNLSSLELGDSALYFCASSVDDRSASYEQYFGPGTRLTVT.

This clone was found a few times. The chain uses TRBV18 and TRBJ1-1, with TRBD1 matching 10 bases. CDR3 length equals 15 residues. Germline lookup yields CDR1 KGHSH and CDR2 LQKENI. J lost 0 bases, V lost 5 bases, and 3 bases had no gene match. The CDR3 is CASSTGQGMNTEAFF. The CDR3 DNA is TGTGCCAGCTCAACGGGACAGGGGATGAACACTGAAGCTTTCTTT.

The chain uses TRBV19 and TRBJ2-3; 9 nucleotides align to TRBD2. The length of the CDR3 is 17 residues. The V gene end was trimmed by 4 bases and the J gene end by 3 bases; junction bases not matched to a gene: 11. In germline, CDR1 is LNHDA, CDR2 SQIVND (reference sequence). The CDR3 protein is CASSTPLASGVTDTQYF. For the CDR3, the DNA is TGTGCCAGTAGTACCCCATTGGCTAGCGGGGTTACAGATACGCAGTATTTT.

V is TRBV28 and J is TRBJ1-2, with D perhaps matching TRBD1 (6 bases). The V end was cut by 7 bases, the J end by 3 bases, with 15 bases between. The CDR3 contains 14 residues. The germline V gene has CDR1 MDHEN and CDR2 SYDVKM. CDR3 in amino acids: CASTDGQHYYGYTF. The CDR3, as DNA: TGTGCCAGCACCGATGGACAGCACTACTATGGCTACACCTTC.

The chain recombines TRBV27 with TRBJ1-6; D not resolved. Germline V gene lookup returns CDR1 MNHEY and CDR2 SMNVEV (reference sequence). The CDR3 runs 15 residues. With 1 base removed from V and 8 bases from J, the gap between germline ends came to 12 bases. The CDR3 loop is CASSLFSQVHSPLHF. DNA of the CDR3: TGTGCCAGCAGTTTATTCTCGCAGGTTCATTCACCCCTCCACTTT.